The rows below give T cell receptor beta chains drawn from one sample of a study of blood T cell repertoires in COVID-19. The table came from immunoSEQ multiplex PCR; TCRdb's copy has only in-frame clones and leaves some out. There are roughly 250,000 clones in the sample; roughly 89% occur only once, and less than 2% lies in the top ten. The sequenced material came from peripheral blood. These receptors were obtained from a woman in her forties who had recovered from COVID-19. Both conserved end residues are part of each CDR3. The D gene is left open where the match is weak.

CDR3	DNA	J	D	V
CASRPGTSEQYF	TGTGCCAGCAGGCCGGGAACGTCCGAGCAGTACTTC	TRBJ2-7	-	TRBV12-3/TRBV12-4
CASSLLRGWNTEAFF	TGTGCCAGCAGCTTACTTAGGGGATGGAACACTGAAGCTTTCTTT	TRBJ1-1	-	TRBV11-3
CASSLGGPHNQPQHF	TGTGCCAGCAGCTTGGGGGGCCCTCACAATCAGCCCCAGCATTTT	TRBJ1-5	-	TRBV5-5
CAITTGMNEKLFF	TGTGCCATTACGACAGGGATGAATGAAAAACTGTTTTTT	TRBJ1-4	TRBD1	TRBV28
CASNPLGQNTGELFF	TGTGCCAGTAATCCCCTGGGACAGAACACCGGGGAGCTGTTTTTT	TRBJ2-2	-	TRBV19
CASSDSSVAVAGELFF	TGTGCCAGCAGTGACTCGTCGGTAGCTGTGGCCGGGGAGCTGTTTTTT	TRBJ2-2	-	TRBV6-4
CASSSGFSGNTIYF	TGTGCCAGTAGTTCGGGGTTCTCTGGAAACACCATATATTTT	TRBJ1-3	-	TRBV6-5
CATSRGGGEQYF	TGTGCCACCAGCAGAGGGGGGGGAGAGCAGTACTTC	TRBJ2-7	TRBD2	TRBV15
CASSELIDTQYF	TGCGCCAGCAGCGAGCTAATAGATACGCAGTATTTT	TRBJ2-3	-	TRBV5-1
CASSLPGGELFF	TGTGCCAGCAGCCTACCTGGGGGGGAACTGTTTTTT	TRBJ1-4	-	TRBV5-4
CASGRQTGGLGEQFF	TGTGCCAGCGGGCGACAGACAGGGGGCCTTGGTGAGCAGTTCTTC	TRBJ2-1	TRBD1	TRBV7-9
CASRQPTNTEAFF	TGTGCCAGCAGACAACCAACGAACACTGAAGCTTTCTTT	TRBJ1-1	-	TRBV2
CASSFPGQGPNEKLFF	TGTGCCAGCAGTTTCCCGGGACAGGGACCTAATGAAAAACTGTTTTTT	TRBJ1-4	TRBD1	TRBV6-5
CASSETGLALLYEQYF	TGCGCCAGCAGCGAAACGGGTCTTGCCCTCCTCTACGAGCAGTACTTC	TRBJ2-7	-	TRBV5-1
CASSPEGDSRYNEQFF	TGCGCCAGCAGTCCGGAGGGGGACAGCCGCTACAATGAGCAGTTCTTC	TRBJ2-1	-	TRBV5-1
CASSSQGRQPQHF	TGTGCCAGCAGCTCACAGGGGCGGCAGCCCCAGCATTTT	TRBJ1-5	TRBD1	TRBV7-2
CASSYSPSGGQETQYF	TGTGCCAGCAGTTACAGCCCTAGCGGGGGGCAAGAGACCCAGTACTTC	TRBJ2-5	TRBD2	TRBV6-5
CASSTTGGHGELFF	TGTGCCAGCAGCACTACAGGGGGTCACGGGGAGCTGTTTTTT	TRBJ2-2	TRBD1	TRBV28
CASSHRGAGGNEQYF	TGCGCCAGCAGCCACCGGGGAGCGGGGGGTAACGAGCAGTACTTC	TRBJ2-7	TRBD2	TRBV4-1
CSVEGRGLDYGYTF	TGCAGCGTTGAAGGCAGGGGGCTCGACTATGGCTACACCTTC	TRBJ1-2	TRBD1	TRBV29-1
CSGTGGRYNEQFF	TGCAGCGGGACAGGGGGGCGCTACAATGAGCAGTTCTTC	TRBJ2-1	TRBD1	TRBV29-1
CSVARDRDGYTF	TGCAGCGTTGCCCGGGACAGGGACGGCTACACCTTC	TRBJ1-2	TRBD1	TRBV29-1
CASSSRVGAFF	TGTGCCAGCAGCTCCCGCGTCGGAGCTTTCTTT	TRBJ1-1	-	TRBV9
CASSRDRGFYEQYF	TGTGCCAGCAGCCGGGACAGGGGTTTCTACGAGCAGTACTTC	TRBJ2-7	TRBD1	TRBV27
CASTRFTPTDTQYF	TGTGCCAGCACCCGTTTCACACCCACAGATACGCAGTATTTT	TRBJ2-3	-	TRBV2
CAIGASGGPEQFF	TGTGCCATCGGGGCTAGCGGGGGACCCGAGCAGTTCTTC	TRBJ2-1	TRBD2	TRBV10-3
CASSPLGGETQYF	TGTGCCAGCAGCCCACTTGGCGGGGAGACCCAGTACTTC	TRBJ2-5	-	TRBV27
CASSADRGSSYEQYF	TGTGCCAGCAGCGCGGACAGGGGGAGCTCCTACGAGCAGTACTTC	TRBJ2-7	TRBD1	TRBV6-5
CASSPPGLPETQYF	TGTGCCAGCTCACCCCCGGGACTGCCAGAGACCCAGTACTTC	TRBJ2-5	-	TRBV18